What follows are 6 T cell receptor beta chains derived from one specimen sequenced in a study of T cell changes during pregnancy in multiple sclerosis. The protocol was immunoSEQ multiplex PCR, while the TCRdb copy is restricted to in-frame clones and leaves out a portion. The data hold about 43,000 clones, with approximately 90% observed a single time. Sequencing used PBMCs (not recorded whether the cells were cultured). The source is a female donor with multiple sclerosis, enrolled in a pregnancy study.

The chain carries TRBV7-9 and TRBJ1-2; D gene uncertain. Germline V lookup: CDR1 SEHNR, CDR2 FQNEAQ (reference sequence). The CDR3 spans 13 residues. The CDR3 region is CASNTWSEDGYTF. In DNA form, the CDR3 reads TGTGCTTCGAACACTTGGAGCGAAGATGGCTACACCTTC.

This clone has a single count. The chain joins TRBV18 to TRBJ1-5, with 8 bases matching TRBD1. The germline gives CDR1 KGHSH, CDR2 LQKENI. The length of the CDR3 is 16 residues. With 4 bases clipped from V and 6 bases from J, the junction kept 11 bases outside the gene matches. The CDR3 here is CASSLPGQGRGQPQHF. In nucleotides, the CDR3 is TGTGCCAGCTCACTCCCCGGACAGGGACGTGGTCAGCCCCAGCATTTT.

The chain combines TRBV30 with TRBJ2-7; perhaps TRBD2 as D (6 bases). The germline V gene encodes CDR1 GTSNPN and CDR2 SVGIG (reference sequence). V lost 1 base and J 4 bases, leaving 11 bases between the germline ends. CDR3 size: 13 residues. The CDR3 DNA sequence: TGTGCCTGGAGTGCAGGAGGGGCGTACGAGCAGTACTTC. This translates into CAWSAGGAYEQYF.

V and J are TRBV6-5 and TRBJ1-2; the match to TRBD1 covers 9 bases. Losses at the gene ends were 8 bases for V and 8 bases for J; bases not matched to a gene: 9. The CDR3 loop spans 13 amino acids. Per germline, CDR1 MNHEY and CDR2 SVGAGI. CDR3 bases: TGTGCCAGCGGGGACAGGGATCTTAGGGGCTACACCTTC. This translates into CASGDRDLRGYTF.

The genes are TRBV5-4 and TRBJ2-7; no reliable D call. V lost 0 bases, J lost 3 bases, and 13 bases lay in between. The CDR3 length is 15 residues. Germline lookup yields CDR1 SGHNT and CDR2 YYREEE (reference sequence). Here the CDR3 reads CASSLDTGPVYEQYF. In nucleotides, the CDR3 is TGTGCCAGCAGCTTGGATACGGGCCCGGTCTACGAGCAGTACTTC.

This clone was seen only a few times. The genes are TRBV10-1 and TRBJ2-3, with D perhaps TRBD2 (5 bases). Germline CDR1 WNHNN, CDR2 SYGVQD (reference sequence). This CDR3 comprises 14 residues. V gave up 4 bases and J gave up 2 bases, with 10 bases separating them. CDR3 region: CASSGGISTDTQYF. In nucleotides, the CDR3 is TGCGCCAGCAGTGGAGGGATTTCCACAGATACGCAGTATTTT.